Reported below is one TCR beta chain. This sample was included in a study of blood T cell repertoires in COVID-19. Whole-study context: Collection of acute and convalescent COVID-19 samples took place in the United States, Italy and Spain.

In the authors' workflow: Using reference gene primer amplification, nucleated cell counts were estimated. The repertoire was sequenced with immunoSEQ multiplex PCR; TCRdb's copy has only in-frame clones and lacks some. From that table come the V and J calls and clone size; the DNA was used to work out D and trimming. The repertoire includes under 150,000 clones, about four fifths of them detected once, and approximately 1.5% sits in the top ten. This CDR3 spans 14 amino acids. Germline V CDR1 and CDR2: ENHRY, SYGVKD. The V and J ends lost 2 bases and 7 bases respectively, with 11 bases between them.

The sequencing sample was made of peripheral blood. The rearrangement links TRBV10-3 to TRBJ2-2, with D uncertain. The source of this sequence is a man aged 60-69 years with acute or convalescent COVID-19. CDR3 sequence: CAISETRVDGELFF. The CDR3 coding sequence is TGTGCCATCAGTGAGACTCGAGTAGACGGGGAGCTGTTTTTT.